These 5 T cell receptor beta chains were all obtained from the same sample, sequenced in a study of blood T cell repertoires in COVID-19. Produced via immunoSEQ multiplex PCR; TCRdb's table is partial and in-frame only. Of 200,000 to 250,000 clones in the sample, more than 65% are singletons; the top ten hold around 4.1%. Sequenced material: peripheral blood. These receptor sequences come from a woman aged 40 to 50 with active or convalescent COVID-19.

This clone was seen once. At one boundary the junction diverges from the germline segment, which might be a read error. V gene TRBV20-1 combines with J gene TRBJ1-1; D is undetermined. The CDR3 consists of 8 residues. Germline CDR1 reads DFQATT; CDR2 reads SNEGSKA (reference sequence). DNA for the CDR3: TGCAGTGAAGACGGTAAGCGCTTT. This sequence encodes CSEDGKRF.

The chain uses TRBV10-3 and TRBJ2-5; 10 positions match TRBD1. This CDR3 contains 14 residues. Germline V gene lookup returns CDR1 ENHRY and CDR2 SYGVKD. V lost 6 bases, J lost 5 bases, and 6 bases stayed unmatched. CDR3 nucleotide sequence: TGTGCCATCAGAGAGGACAGGGGGAGGGAGACCCAGTACTTC. Amino acids: CAIREDRGRETQYF.

The chain employs TRBV5-1 and TRBJ2-1, with 9 positions matching TRBD2. V lost 0 bases, J lost 13 bases, and 11 bases stayed unmatched. Germline CDR1 is SGHRS and CDR2 is YFSETQ. The CDR3 consists of 15 residues. The CDR3 spells CASSLVRGGMRHQFF. CDR3 DNA sequence: TGCGCCAGCAGCTTGGTGCGGGGGGGCATGAGGCACCAGTTCTTC.

The V and J genes are TRBV6-1 and TRBJ1-2; D is undetermined. Deletions cut 0 bases from V and 4 bases from J, with 12 bases between. Germline values: CDR1 MNHNS, CDR2 SASEGT. The CDR3 sequence is 15 residues long. The CDR3 coding sequence is TGTGCCAGCAGTGAAGCGAGAGGCCTTGTCTATGGCTACACCTTC. This translates into CASSEARGLVYGYTF.

The J gene is TRBJ1-1, the V gene TRBV10-3, with TRBD1 matching over 10 bases. V lost 3 bases to trimming and J lost 5 bases; unmatched junction nucleotides: 12. The CDR3 has 17 amino acids. CDR1 is ENHRY, CDR2 SYGVKD, per germline. The CDR3 loop reads CAISDRDRGDWETEAFF. CDR3 bases: TGTGCCATCAGTGACAGGGACAGGGGAGATTGGGAGACTGAAGCTTTCTTT.